A selection of T cell receptor beta chains follows, all from one sample in a study of blood T cells in healthy people across ages. TCRdb re-analysed the 5' RACE reads in MiXCR, keeping a single row per CDR3 protein. The table has around 990,000 distinct CDR3 sequences, approximately 26% seen once; the top ten hold approximately 0.7%. The data were also submitted as part of a second study, on T cells of mothers and their children.

Sequences were obtained from blood. These receptors were collected from a girl under 10 years old in good health. CDR3s include the opening cysteine and the closing phenylalanine or tryptophan.

J gene: TRBJ2-7
V gene: TRBV2
CDR3 protein: CASNLAAPYEQYF

J gene: TRBJ2-7
V gene: TRBV12-3/TRBV12-4
CDR3 protein: CASSDDSRAVEQYF

J gene: TRBJ2-1
V gene: TRBV27
CDR3 protein: CASSFTGLAGLLSSYNEQFF

J gene: TRBJ2-5
V gene: TRBV7-2
CDR3 protein: CASSSPFGEVEGETQYF

J gene: TRBJ1-2
V gene: TRBV7-8
CDR3 protein: CASSPRPGGTNYGYTF

J gene: TRBJ2-2
V gene: TRBV6-1
CDR3 protein: CASLTVAGSGELFF

J gene: TRBJ1-1
V gene: TRBV6-6
CDR3 protein: CASSYSFIFTEAFF

J gene: TRBJ2-4
V gene: TRBV6-2/TRBV6-3
CDR3 protein: CASSYEGIGGETVRNIQYF

J gene: TRBJ1-3
V gene: TRBV5-4
CDR3 protein: CASSQGPAVNPGNTIYF

J gene: TRBJ2-3
V gene: TRBV9
CDR3 protein: CASSVGTSGGTQYF

J gene: TRBJ2-2
V gene: TRBV7-9
CDR3 protein: CASSYPGADTGELFF

J gene: TRBJ2-5
V gene: TRBV2
CDR3 protein: CAIETPETQYF

J gene: TRBJ2-4
V gene: TRBV6-2/TRBV6-3
CDR3 protein: CASSSARNIQYF

J gene: TRBJ2-5
V gene: TRBV7-9
CDR3 protein: CASSLGTSARYF

J gene: TRBJ2-5
V gene: TRBV28
CDR3 protein: CASSLDGTGPQETQYF